The rows below give T cell receptor beta chains drawn from one sample of a study of shared clonotypes between healthy human individuals. Method: immunoSEQ multiplex PCR; TCRdb's copy keeps in-frame clones and lacks some. The table records millions of clones, 93% of them present only once. The sequenced sample was naive CD8+ T cells from PBMCs. The receptors shown here come from a young man in good health. Some clones in this sample may be carry-over from other donors' samples. Both conserved end residues are part of each CDR3. A D gene is named only where the DNA matches it firmly. The listing skips clone size in some rows; elsewhere it reads once, few, many or a size class.

v_gene	abundance	d_gene	j_gene	CDR3nt	CDR3aa
TRBV4-1	.	.	TRBJ2-2	TGCGCCAGCAGCCGGACCAGTAACACCGGGGAGCTGTTTTTT	CASSRTSNTGELFF
TRBV7-3	.	.	TRBJ2-3	TGTGCCAGCAGCTTATTCGGGGCGGAGGCACTAGATACGCAGTATTTT	CASSLFGAEALDTQYF
TRBV7-9	.	TRBD1	TRBJ2-7	TGTGCCAGCAGCCCGCGGGACAGGGACGAGCAGTACTTC	CASSPRDRDEQYF
TRBV6-1	.	.	TRBJ1-4	TGTGCCAGCAAACAGGGCCCCCCAACTAATGAAAAACTGTTTTTT	CASKQGPPTNEKLFF
TRBV9	.	TRBD2	TRBJ2-1	TGTGCCAGCAGCAGCAGCGGGAGAAAGTACAATGAGCAGTTCTTC	CASSSSGRKYNEQFF
TRBV5-6	.	.	TRBJ2-7	TGTGCCAGCAGCTTTGGCGGTTTGCCGTACGAGCAGTACTTC	CASSFGGLPYEQYF
TRBV28	.	TRBD2	TRBJ2-1	TGTGCCAGCAGTTCACTAGCGGGAGTGTCTAATGAGCAGTTCTTC	CASSSLAGVSNEQFF
TRBV4-2	.	.	TRBJ1-1	TGTGCCAGCAGCCAAGATACTGGGGAGAACACTGAAGCTTTCTTT	CASSQDTGENTEAFF
TRBV4-1	.	.	TRBJ1-5	TGCGCCAGCAGCCAAGTTGTGAGAACACCCAATCAGCCCCAGCATTTT	CASSQVVRTPNQPQHF
TRBV4-3	.	.	TRBJ2-3	TGCGCCAGCAGCCACCGGACAGGCACAGATACGCAGTATTTT	CASSHRTGTDTQYF
TRBV7-9	.	.	TRBJ2-2	TGTGCCAGCAGCTTTACCTTGCGCGGATCGAACACCGGGGAGCTGTTTTTT	CASSFTLRGSNTGELFF
TRBV7-9	.	.	TRBJ2-7	TGTGCCAGCAGCTTAGGTGGACTCGGGACTCTGTCCTACGAGCAGTACTTC	CASSLGGLGTLSYEQYF
TRBV7-3	.	.	TRBJ2-3	TGTGCCAGCAGCTTAACGCGCTCTGTCGCAGATACGCAGTATTTT	CASSLTRSVADTQYF
TRBV9	.	.	TRBJ2-5	TGTGCCAGCAGTGCTAATGATCCAAAAGAGACCCAGTACTTC	CASSANDPKETQYF
TRBV5-4	.	TRBD2	TRBJ2-7	TGTGCCAGCAGCTTGGGAGACCCTAGCGGGAGCCCTTTGGAGCAGTACTTC	CASSLGDPSGSPLEQYF
TRBV19	.	.	TRBJ1-3	TGTGCCAGTAGTGGGCGAAACACCATATATTTT	CASSGRNTIYF
TRBV14	.	.	TRBJ2-5	TGTGCCAGCAGCCATGGGTGGGGGTTTCAAGAGACCCAGTACTTC	CASSHGWGFQETQYF
TRBV7-8	.	.	TRBJ2-7	TGTGCCAGCAGCTCCCCGACAGGCGTTTACGAGCAGTACTTC	CASSSPTGVYEQYF
TRBV7-8	.	.	TRBJ1-2	TGTGCCAGCAGCTTAGCGACGATATATGGCTACACCTTC	CASSLATIYGYTF
TRBV6-5	.	.	TRBJ1-2	TGTGCCAGCAGTTCAACAGGACACGCTAACTATGGCTACACCTTC	CASSSTGHANYGYTF
TRBV7-9	.	TRBD1	TRBJ2-2	TGTGCCAGCAGCCCCTGGGACAGTGCCGGGGAGCTGTTTTTT	CASSPWDSAGELFF
TRBV18	.	.	TRBJ2-2	TGTGCCAGCTCACCGGTCCCTAATTTGAACACCGGGGAGCTGTTTTTT	CASSPVPNLNTGELFF
TRBV11-2	.	.	TRBJ2-7	TGTGCCAGCAGCTTAGAGGCAGGGCGGGCCTCTTACGAGCAGTACTTC	CASSLEAGRASYEQYF
TRBV15	.	.	TRBJ1-1	TGTGCCACCAACGCCGGCTTGAACACTGAAGCTTTCTTT	CATNAGLNTEAFF
TRBV18	once	.	TRBJ1-2	TGTGCCAGCTCACCACCCTCCACAGGATTCTATGGCTACACCTTC	CASSPPSTGFYGYTF
TRBV6-4	.	TRBD1	TRBJ2-5	TGTGCCAGCAGTGAGACAGGGGTGGAGACCCAGTACTTC	CASSETGVETQYF
TRBV20-1	.	.	TRBJ2-7	TGCAGTGCTAGGGTCAAATACGAGCAGTACTTC	CSARVKYEQYF